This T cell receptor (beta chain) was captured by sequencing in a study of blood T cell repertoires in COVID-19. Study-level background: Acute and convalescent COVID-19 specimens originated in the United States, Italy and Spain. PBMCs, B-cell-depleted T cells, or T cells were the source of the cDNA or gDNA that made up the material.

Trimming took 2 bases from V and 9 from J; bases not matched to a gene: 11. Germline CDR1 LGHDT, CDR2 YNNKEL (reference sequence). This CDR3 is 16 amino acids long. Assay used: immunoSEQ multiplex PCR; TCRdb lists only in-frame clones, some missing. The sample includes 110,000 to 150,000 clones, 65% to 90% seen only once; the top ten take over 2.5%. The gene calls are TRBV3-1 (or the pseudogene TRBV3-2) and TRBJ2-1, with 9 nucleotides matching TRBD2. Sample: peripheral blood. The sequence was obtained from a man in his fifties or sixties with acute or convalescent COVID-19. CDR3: CASSQPTGGRACEQFF. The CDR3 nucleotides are TGTGCCAGCAGCCAACCCACAGGCGGGAGGGCCTGTGAGCAGTTCTTC.